Shown below are 23 T cell receptor beta chains from a single sample sequenced in a study of CD8+ T cells in alopecia areata. Reverse transcribed after extraction, RNA yielded cDNA as the sequencing template. Sequenced by immunoSEQ multiplex PCR; TCRdb stores in-frame clones only, minus some. Of around 170,000 clones in the sample, roughly half are singletons; the top ten hold about 9.4%. Treatment specified: oral pan-JAK inhibitor, 5-10 mg twice daily. The sample was CD8+ T cells sorted from blood, taken at week 52, from a patient treated with tofacitinib. The origin of the receptors is a human donor with alopecia areata.

The chain combines TRBV6-1 with TRBJ1-2; D might be TRBD1 (5 bases). The CDR3 is 16 amino acids. Germline V lookup: CDR1 MNHNS, CDR2 SASEGT. V was pared by 0 bases and J by 4 bases, with 15 bases between. This CDR3 reads CASSEADGGTVYGYTF. The CDR3 DNA reads as TGTGCCAGCAGTGAAGCTGACGGGGGGACCGTCTATGGCTACACCTTC.

The chain couples TRBV5-6 to TRBJ1-6; D is unresolved. The germline V gene encodes CDR1 SGHDT and CDR2 YYEEEE. Trimming shortened V by 0 bases and J by 10 bases, and 8 bases separated the two germline ends. The CDR3 spans 13 residues. The DNA of the CDR3 is TGTGCCAGCAGCTTGGCGCGAGGGTCACCCCTCCACTTT. Translated, it gives CASSLARGSPLHF.

V is TRBV6-1 and J is TRBJ1-1; 7 bases line up with TRBD1. V lost 5 bases, J lost 0 bases, and 3 bases stayed unmatched. The CDR3 length is 14 residues. CDR1 is MNHNS, CDR2 SASEGT, per germline. CDR3 in DNA: TGTGCCAGCAGTTTGGGACAGCTGAACACTGAAGCTTTCTTT. It yields the protein CASSLGQLNTEAFF.

The chain joins TRBV19 to TRBJ2-1; 8 nucleotides agree with TRBD2. This CDR3 contains 16 residues. CDR1 LNHDA and CDR2 SQIVND come from the germline V gene (reference sequence). With V trimmed by 1 base and J by 3 bases, 5 bases remained unmatched. The CDR3 reads CASSIGGSGGYNEQFF. The CDR3 nucleotides are TGTGCCAGTAGTATAGGAGGAAGCGGGGGCTACAATGAGCAGTTCTTC.

The rearrangement uses TRBV7-9 and TRBJ2-1; D is unresolved. The V end lost 2 bases, the J end lost 0 bases, and 11 bases lay between the germline ends. This CDR3 region has 16 residues. Germline CDR1 reads SEHNR; CDR2 reads FQNEAQ (reference sequence). The CDR3 coding sequence is TGTGCCAGCAGCTTATATATCAGTATCTCCTACAATGAGCAGTTCTTC. Protein product: CASSLYISISYNEQFF.

This chain connects TRBV7-9 to TRBJ2-3, with TRBD1 identical over 10 bases. The V gene end was trimmed by 1 base and the J gene end by 2 bases; junction bases not matched to a gene: 9. The CDR3 sequence is 18 residues long. CDR1 and CDR2 (germline): SEHNR, FQNEAQ (reference sequence). CDR3 protein: CASSLVVRQGAITDTQYF. DNA for the CDR3: TGTGCCAGCAGCTTAGTAGTCCGACAGGGGGCGATCACAGATACGCAGTATTTT.

V usage is TRBV7-9 and J usage is TRBJ2-2; 7 bases map to TRBD1. The V gene's germline CDR1 is SEHNR and CDR2 FQNEAQ (reference sequence). The CDR3 sequence is 17 residues long. Trimming took 5 bases from V and 6 from J; bases not matched to a gene: 15. This CDR3 reads CASSPIPSPTGPGELFF. DNA for the CDR3: TGTGCCAGCAGCCCTATACCTAGCCCGACAGGGCCCGGGGAGCTGTTTTTT. Full variable domain (missing parts from reference TRBV7-9 and TRBJ2-2): DTGVSQNPRHKITKRGQNVTFRCDPISEHNRLYWYRQTLGQGPEFLTYFQNEAQLEKSRLLSDRFSAERPKGSFSTLEIQRTEQGDSAMYLCASSPIPSPTGPGELFFGEGSRLTVL.

This rearrangement joins TRBV11-2 to TRBJ2-7; 11 bases map to TRBD1. Germline loops: CDR1 SGHAT, CDR2 FQNNGV. V shed 2 bases and J 7 bases; nucleotides not matched to a gene: 10. This CDR3 contains 16 residues. CDR3 loop: CASSLYGTGGSREQYF. The CDR3 bases are TGTGCCAGCAGCTTATACGGGACAGGGGGTTCTAGGGAGCAGTACTTC.

The rearrangement links TRBV5-1 to TRBJ2-3; 9 nucleotides align to TRBD1. The CDR3 totals 15 residues. The germline V gene encodes CDR1 SGHRS and CDR2 YFSETQ. The J segment lost 0 bases and the V segment lost 4 bases, leaving 3 bases of the junction unmatched. This chain's CDR3 is CASSPGTGSTDTQYF. Here the CDR3 DNA reads TGCGCCAGCAGCCCCGGGACAGGGAGCACAGATACGCAGTATTTT.

This clone was counted only a few times. The rearrangement links TRBV9 to TRBJ2-2, with 9 bases that match TRBD1. This CDR3 is 15 amino acids long. CDR1 and CDR2 (germline): SGDLS, YYNGEE. The junction had 3 bases not matched to a gene; V was cut back by 2 bases and J by 4 bases. The CDR3 DNA sequence: TGTGCCAGCAGCGTGGAGACAGGGGGCACCGGGGAGCTGTTTTTT. Its protein is CASSVETGGTGELFF. The whole variable domain, filled in from reference TRBV9 and TRBJ2-2, reads DSGVTQTPKHLITATGQRVTLRCSPRSGDLSVYWYQQSLDQGLQFLIQYYNGEERAKGNILERFSAQQFPDLHSELNLSSLELGDSALYFCASSVETGGTGELFFGEGSRLTVL.

The CDR3 DNA reads as TGTGCCAGCAGTTTAATTCCCAACACTGAAGCTTTCTTT. Encoded protein: CASSLIPNTEAFF. The rearrangement joins TRBV27 to TRBJ1-1; D unclear. V was pared by 2 bases and J by 2 bases, with 6 bases between. The CDR3 length is 13 residues. From germline, CDR1 is MNHEY and CDR2 SMNVEV (reference sequence).

The V call is TRBV14, the J call TRBJ1-1; D remains ambiguous. The CDR3 is 13 residues long. V was cut by 3 bases and J by 4 bases, with 9 bases left in between. Germline-derived CDR1 and CDR2 are SGHDN and FVKESK. The CDR3 nucleotides read TGTGCCAGCAGCCACGTTGGTTTCACTGAAGCTTTCTTT. Amino acid sequence: CASSHVGFTEAFF.

The gene calls are TRBV29-1 and TRBJ2-7; no clear D gene. Trimming left V 1 base short and J 2 bases short, with 6 bases between. The CDR3 is 12 residues long. Looked up from germline, CDR1 is SQVTM and CDR2 is ANQGSEA. The chain's CDR3 is CSVEVPTYEQYF. The CDR3 DNA sequence: TGCAGCGTTGAAGTCCCCACCTACGAGCAGTACTTC.

This clone was picked up a small number of times. The chain has TRBV15 and TRBJ2-7, with D perhaps matching TRBD2 (7 bases). This CDR3 comprises 12 residues. The germline V gene has CDR1 LNHNV and CDR2 YYDKDF (reference sequence). Trimming cost V 5 bases and J 6 bases, with 11 bases left between them. For the CDR3, the DNA is TGTGCCACCAGCCAGGGAGGGGGCGAGCAGTACTTC. Amino acids: CATSQGGGEQYF.

The rearrangement joins TRBV27 to TRBJ2-5, with 8 bases lining up with TRBD1. After removal of 6 bases from V and 5 bases from J, the junction contained 11 bases not matched to a gene. Germline V CDR1 and CDR2: MNHEY, SMNVEV (reference sequence). CDR3 length equals 15 residues. CDR3 nucleotide sequence: TGTGCCAGCAGACCCCGGACAGGGAAGGGGGAGACCCAGTACTTC. Its translation: CASRPRTGKGETQYF.

The chain combines TRBV6-4 with TRBJ2-1, with 9 bases fitting TRBD2. The germline gives CDR1 MRHNA, CDR2 SNTAGT. The CDR3 contains 16 residues. The V segment lost 6 bases and the J segment 3 bases; nucleotides outside the gene matches: 9. The CDR3 region has the DNA TGTGCCAGCAGCCCACGGGCTAGCGGGGTCTACAATGAGCAGTTCTTC. Its translation: CASSPRASGVYNEQFF.

The sample holds a few counts of this clone. The genes are TRBV6-4 and TRBJ2-3, with 13 bases aligning to TRBD2. The CDR3 contains 16 residues. With V trimmed by 0 bases and J by 4 bases, 1 base remained unmatched. CDR1 is MRHNA and CDR2 is SNTAGT in the germline V gene. The DNA for the CDR3 is TGTGCCAGCAGTGACTCACTAGCGGGGGGGCCAGATACGCAGTATTTT. This encodes CASSDSLAGGPDTQYF.

The J gene is TRBJ2-7, the V gene TRBV9; D possibly corresponds to TRBD2 (6 bases). The germline CDR1 and CDR2 sequences are SGDLS and YYNGEE. The V end was cut by 1 base, the J end by 7 bases, with 12 bases between. This CDR3 spans 13 amino acids. The CDR3 sequence is CASSVSRRGEQYF. For the CDR3, the DNA is TGTGCCAGCAGCGTAAGCCGACGGGGGGAGCAGTACTTC.

This clone was recorded a few times. The chain joins TRBV7-2 to TRBJ1-4, with D perhaps matching TRBD1 (6 bases). Trimming shortened V by 4 bases and J by 2 bases, and 17 bases separated the two germline ends. The CDR3 loop spans 17 amino acids. Germline-derived CDR1 and CDR2 are SGHTA and FQGNSA. The CDR3 spells CASSSLGGARTNEKLFF. For the CDR3, the DNA is TGTGCCAGCAGCTCTCTTGGGGGGGCGCGCACTAATGAAAAACTGTTTTTT.

The rearrangement uses TRBV9 and TRBJ2-3, with D perhaps matching TRBD2 (5 bases). Germline V gives CDR1 SGDLS, CDR2 YYNGEE. V was cut by 3 bases and J by 6 bases, with 17 bases left in between. CDR3 length: 15 residues. The CDR3 sequence is CASSATRAGSDTQYF. CDR3 sequence (DNA): TGTGCCAGCAGCGCCACTAGAGCCGGGTCCGATACGCAGTATTTT.

As regards this clone: Other DNA sequences within the sample encode an identical CDR3. This rearrangement joins TRBV5-5 to TRBJ2-5, with D possibly being TRBD2 (6 bases). The CDR3 loop spans 13 amino acids. Germline V gene lookup returns CDR1 SGHKS and CDR2 YYEKEE (reference sequence). Trimming cost V 1 base and J 4 bases, with 8 bases left between them. The CDR3, as DNA: TGTGCCAGCAGCTTGTGGGGAGGAGAGACCCAGTACTTC. Its translation is CASSLWGGETQYF.

The chain links TRBV27 to TRBJ2-5; D possibly corresponds to TRBD1 (6 bases). Trimming shortened V by 5 bases and J by 5 bases, and 21 bases separated the two germline ends. The CDR3 sequence is 16 residues long. Germline-derived CDR1 and CDR2 are MNHEY and SMNVEV (reference sequence). The CDR3 sequence is CASSPRDMPTDETQYF. For the CDR3, the DNA is TGTGCCAGCAGTCCCCGGGACATGCCGACGGACGAGACCCAGTACTTC.

The chain couples TRBV29-1 to TRBJ2-5; 7 nucleotides line up with TRBD1. The ends lost 0 bases at V and 4 bases at J; junction bases unmatched: 5. In germline, CDR1 is SQVTM, CDR2 ANQGSEA. The CDR3 has 14 residues. The DNA of the CDR3 is TGCAGCGTTGAAGATACAGGGGCTGGAGAGACCCAGTACTTC. This translates into CSVEDTGAGETQYF.